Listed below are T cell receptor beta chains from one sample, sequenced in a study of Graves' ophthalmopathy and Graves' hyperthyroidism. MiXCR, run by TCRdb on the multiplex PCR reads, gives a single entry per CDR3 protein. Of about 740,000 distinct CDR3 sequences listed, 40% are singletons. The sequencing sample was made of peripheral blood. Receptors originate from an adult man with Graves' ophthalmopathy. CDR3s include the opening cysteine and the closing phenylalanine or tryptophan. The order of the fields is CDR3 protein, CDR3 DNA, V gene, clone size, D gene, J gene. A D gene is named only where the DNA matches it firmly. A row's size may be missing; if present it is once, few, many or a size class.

cdr3_aa: CASSQTDRGEKLFF
cdr3_nt: TGTGCCAGCAGCCAGACAGACCGAGGTGAAAAACTGTTTTTT
v_call: TRBV7-9
clone_size: many
d_call: .
j_call: TRBJ1-4

cdr3_aa: CATSDPIPTGDQPQHF
cdr3_nt: TGTGCCACCAGTGACCCCATACCGACAGGGGATCAGCCCCAGCATTTT
v_call: TRBV24-1
clone_size: once
d_call: TRBD1
j_call: TRBJ1-5

cdr3_aa: CASGPGANVLTF
cdr3_nt: TGTGCCAGTGGCCCTGGGGCCAACGTCCTGACTTTC
v_call: TRBV19
clone_size: many
d_call: .
j_call: TRBJ2-6

cdr3_aa: CASSLEDRLEQYF
cdr3_nt: TGTGCCAGCAGCTTAGAGGACAGGTTAGAGCAGTACTTC
v_call: TRBV11-2
clone_size: few
d_call: TRBD1
j_call: TRBJ2-7

cdr3_aa: CASSQSYRQNTEAFF
cdr3_nt: TGTGCCAGCAGCCAAAGTTACAGACAGAACACTGAAGCTTTCTTT
v_call: TRBV9
clone_size: many
d_call: .
j_call: TRBJ1-1

cdr3_aa: CSVEGKGTLNTEAFF
cdr3_nt: TGCAGCGTTGAGGGGAAGGGGACACTTAACACTGAAGCTTTCTTT
v_call: TRBV29-1
clone_size: .
d_call: .
j_call: TRBJ1-1

cdr3_aa: CASIVARRTSQNTEAFF
cdr3_nt: TGTGCCAGTATTGTGGCGCGTCGAACTAGTCAGAACACTGAAGCTTTCTTT
v_call: TRBV19
clone_size: .
d_call: .
j_call: TRBJ1-1

cdr3_aa: CASSLATEETQYF
cdr3_nt: TGTGCCAGCAGCTTGGCGACAGAAGAGACCCAGTACTTC
v_call: TRBV5-8
clone_size: .
d_call: .
j_call: TRBJ2-5

cdr3_aa: CASSFLAAEAFF
cdr3_nt: TGTGCCAGCAGTTTTTTAGCTGCTGAAGCTTTCTTT
v_call: TRBV12-3/TRBV12-4
clone_size: many
d_call: .
j_call: TRBJ1-1

cdr3_aa: CASSLGGAVDEQYF
cdr3_nt: TGTGCCAGCAGTTTGGGGGGCGCGGTAGACGAGCAGTACTTC
v_call: TRBV12-3/TRBV12-4
clone_size: few
d_call: .
j_call: TRBJ2-7

cdr3_aa: CASSWTSGNWGELFF
cdr3_nt: TGCGCCAGCAGCTGGACTAGCGGGAACTGGGGGGAGCTGTTTTTT
v_call: TRBV4-1
clone_size: many
d_call: TRBD2
j_call: TRBJ2-2

cdr3_aa: CATSEPGQGADDTQYF
cdr3_nt: TGTGCCACCAGTGAACCGGGACAGGGGGCAGACGATACGCAGTATTTT
v_call: TRBV24-1
clone_size: .
d_call: TRBD1
j_call: TRBJ2-3

cdr3_aa: CSVELAGGRDETQYF
cdr3_nt: TGCAGCGTTGAACTTGCGGGGGGGAGGGATGAGACCCAGTACTTC
v_call: TRBV29-1
clone_size: .
d_call: TRBD2
j_call: TRBJ2-5

cdr3_aa: CASSLGFGSPLHF
cdr3_nt: TGTGCCAGCAGCTTAGGGTTCGGTTCACCCCTCCACTTT
v_call: TRBV7-8
clone_size: many
d_call: .
j_call: TRBJ1-6

cdr3_aa: CSATDTSYEQYF
cdr3_nt: TGCAGTGCTACGGACACCTCCTACGAGCAGTACTTC
v_call: TRBV20-1
clone_size: many
d_call: .
j_call: TRBJ2-7

cdr3_aa: CASHQRDRGEVEQYF
cdr3_nt: TGTGCCAGCCACCAACGGGACAGGGGAGAGGTCGAGCAGTACTTC
v_call: TRBV6-5
clone_size: few
d_call: TRBD1
j_call: TRBJ2-7

cdr3_aa: CASSHRGPAETQYF
cdr3_nt: TGTGCCAGCAGCCACAGGGGGCCAGCGGAGACCCAGTACTTC
v_call: TRBV7-9
clone_size: .
d_call: TRBD1
j_call: TRBJ2-5

cdr3_aa: CASSLRDYNSYEQYF
cdr3_nt: TGTGCCAGCAGCCTCCGGGACTATAATAGCTACGAGCAGTACTTC
v_call: TRBV7-2
clone_size: .
d_call: TRBD2
j_call: TRBJ2-7

cdr3_aa: CSVVRREKTQYF
cdr3_nt: TGCAGCGTTGTAAGGCGGGAGAAGACCCAGTACTTC
v_call: TRBV29-1
clone_size: many
d_call: TRBD2
j_call: TRBJ2-5

cdr3_aa: CASSEMWANQPQHF
cdr3_nt: TGTGCCAGCAGTGAAATGTGGGCCAATCAGCCCCAGCATTTT
v_call: TRBV2
clone_size: .
d_call: .
j_call: TRBJ1-5

cdr3_aa: CASSDLPYNTGELFF
cdr3_nt: TGTGCCAGCAGTGATCTCCCATACAACACCGGGGAGCTGTTTTTT
v_call: TRBV25-1
clone_size: .
d_call: .
j_call: TRBJ2-2

cdr3_aa: CASSYSAGPGNTIYF
cdr3_nt: TGTGCCAGCAGTTACTCTGCCGGGCCTGGAAACACCATATATTTT
v_call: TRBV6-5
clone_size: .
d_call: .
j_call: TRBJ1-3

cdr3_aa: CSVGIDRISYEQYF
cdr3_nt: TGCAGCGTTGGGATCGACAGGATCTCCTACGAGCAGTACTTC
v_call: TRBV29-1
clone_size: few
d_call: .
j_call: TRBJ2-7

cdr3_aa: CASSVAVGYGSPLHF
cdr3_nt: TGTGCCAGCAGCGTAGCGGTGGGGTACGGTTCACCCCTCCACTTT
v_call: TRBV9
clone_size: many
d_call: .
j_call: TRBJ1-6

cdr3_aa: CATSDATGLQKETQYF
cdr3_nt: TGTGCCACCAGTGATGCCACAGGGCTTCAGAAAGAGACCCAGTACTTC
v_call: TRBV24-1
clone_size: many
d_call: .
j_call: TRBJ2-5

cdr3_aa: CATSPLGLPNEKLFF
cdr3_nt: TGTGCCACCAGCCCTTTGGGTTTACCTAATGAAAAACTGTTTTTT
v_call: TRBV15
clone_size: many
d_call: .
j_call: TRBJ1-4

cdr3_aa: CSVAGLKGINEQFF
cdr3_nt: TGCAGCGTTGCTGGGTTAAAGGGGATCAATGAGCAGTTCTTC
v_call: TRBV29-1
clone_size: .
d_call: .
j_call: TRBJ2-1

cdr3_aa: CASSRDRAGGPGELFF
cdr3_nt: TGTGCCAGCAGCCGCGATCGGGCAGGGGGCCCCGGGGAGCTGTTTTTT
v_call: TRBV25-1
clone_size: .
d_call: TRBD1
j_call: TRBJ2-2

cdr3_aa: CASSSPRKTEAFF
cdr3_nt: TGTGCCAGCAGCTCCCCGAGGAAAACTGAAGCTTTCTTT
v_call: TRBV11-2
clone_size: many
d_call: .
j_call: TRBJ1-1

cdr3_aa: CASSYSKREGKRETQYF
cdr3_nt: TGTGCCAGCAGTTATTCGAAGCGGGAGGGCAAGAGGGAGACCCAGTACTTC
v_call: TRBV2
clone_size: .
d_call: TRBD2
j_call: TRBJ2-5

cdr3_aa: CSAANRDLNYYEQYF
cdr3_nt: TGCAGTGCTGCGAACCGGGACCTAAACTACTACGAGCAGTACTTC
v_call: TRBV20-1
clone_size: .
d_call: .
j_call: TRBJ2-7

cdr3_aa: CSVEFVSGGARDTQYF
cdr3_nt: TGCAGCGTTGAATTCGTTAGCGGGGGGGCAAGAGATACGCAGTATTTT
v_call: TRBV29-1
clone_size: .
d_call: TRBD2
j_call: TRBJ2-3

cdr3_aa: CSASPRGDRGYEQYF
cdr3_nt: TGCAGTGCTAGCCCCCGGGGGGACAGGGGTTACGAGCAGTACTTC
v_call: TRBV20-1
clone_size: few
d_call: TRBD1
j_call: TRBJ2-7

cdr3_aa: CSVEAHTEAFF
cdr3_nt: TGCAGCGTTGAAGCTCACACTGAAGCTTTCTTT
v_call: TRBV29-1
clone_size: many
d_call: .
j_call: TRBJ1-1

cdr3_aa: CASTKEVSSTEAFF
cdr3_nt: TGTGCCAGCACCAAAGAGGTCAGTAGCACTGAAGCTTTCTTT
v_call: TRBV10-3
clone_size: .
d_call: .
j_call: TRBJ1-1

cdr3_aa: CASSGTGHGANVLTF
cdr3_nt: TGTGCCAGCAGTGGGACAGGGCACGGGGCCAACGTCCTGACTTTC
v_call: TRBV25-1
clone_size: .
d_call: TRBD1
j_call: TRBJ2-6

cdr3_aa: CSARPSKSGTLTGELFF
cdr3_nt: TGCAGTGCTAGACCATCAAAATCCGGGACGTTAACCGGGGAGCTGTTTTTT
v_call: TRBV20-1
clone_size: .
d_call: .
j_call: TRBJ2-2

cdr3_aa: CASSLVRLANSYEQYF
cdr3_nt: TGTGCCAGCAGCTTAGTCCGGCTAGCGAACTCCTACGAGCAGTACTTC
v_call: TRBV7-8
clone_size: few
d_call: .
j_call: TRBJ2-7

cdr3_aa: CASSLLSAGMAFF
cdr3_nt: TGTGCCAGCAGTTTGTTGTCAGCGGGAATGGCTTTCTTT
v_call: TRBV12-5
clone_size: .
d_call: .
j_call: TRBJ1-1

cdr3_aa: CASSFTGHTGELFF
cdr3_nt: TGTGCCAGCAGTTTCACCGGACACACCGGGGAGCTGTTTTTT
v_call: TRBV25-1
clone_size: few
d_call: .
j_call: TRBJ2-2

cdr3_aa: CASSPDGLRYEQYF
cdr3_nt: TGTGCCAGCAGCCCTGACGGACTTCGGTACGAGCAGTACTTC
v_call: TRBV7-9
clone_size: many
d_call: .
j_call: TRBJ2-7

cdr3_aa: CASKTGSSGYTF
cdr3_nt: TGTGCCAGTAAGACAGGGTCGTCCGGCTACACCTTC
v_call: TRBV25-1
clone_size: many
d_call: TRBD1
j_call: TRBJ1-2

cdr3_aa: CSARLAGVGANVLTF
cdr3_nt: TGCAGTGCTAGACTAGCGGGGGTTGGGGCCAACGTCCTGACTTTC
v_call: TRBV20-1
clone_size: .
d_call: TRBD2
j_call: TRBJ2-6

cdr3_aa: CSARARDPQSGANVLTF
cdr3_nt: TGCAGTGCTAGAGCGAGGGACCCACAGTCTGGGGCCAACGTCCTGACTTTC
v_call: TRBV20-1
clone_size: .
d_call: .
j_call: TRBJ2-6

cdr3_aa: CASSLAPGDQPQHF
cdr3_nt: TGTGCCAGCAGCTTAGCCCCAGGCGACCAGCCCCAGCATTTT
v_call: TRBV7-9
clone_size: many
d_call: .
j_call: TRBJ1-5

cdr3_aa: CASSLAGGLGGYTF
cdr3_nt: TGTGCCAGCAGCTTAGCTGGCGGACTCGGGGGCTACACCTTC
v_call: TRBV7-8
clone_size: many
d_call: .
j_call: TRBJ1-2

cdr3_aa: CASNRNRQETQYF
cdr3_nt: TGTGCCAGCAATCGAAACAGGCAAGAGACCCAGTACTTC
v_call: TRBV2
clone_size: many
d_call: .
j_call: TRBJ2-5

cdr3_aa: CASSSPGGARETQYF
cdr3_nt: TGTGCCAGCAGCTCACCCGGGGGGGCAAGGGAGACCCAGTACTTC
v_call: TRBV5-8
clone_size: .
d_call: TRBD2
j_call: TRBJ2-5

cdr3_aa: CASSEWVEETQYF
cdr3_nt: TGTGCCAGCAGTGAATGGGTCGAGGAGACCCAGTACTTC
v_call: TRBV2
clone_size: many
d_call: .
j_call: TRBJ2-5

cdr3_aa: CASSLGGRGAEAFF
cdr3_nt: TGTGCCAGCAGCTTAGGAGGCAGGGGAGCTGAAGCTTTCTTT
v_call: TRBV7-6
clone_size: many
d_call: .
j_call: TRBJ1-1